What follows describes a single TCR beta chain. The entry originates in a study of cytomegalovirus exposure and HLA in healthy donors. The V end lost 3 bases, the J end lost 5 bases, and 12 bases lay between the germline ends. Germline values: CDR1 SNHLY, CDR2 FYNNEI. The CDR3 length is 14 residues. Libraries were prepared by immunoSEQ multiplex PCR; TCRdb keeps only in-frame clonotypes and omits some of them. The sample consists of about 110,000 clones, 88% of them appearing once. The sequence was collected from a woman under 40 in good health and CMV-seropositive. What was sequenced was PBMCs. V gene TRBV2 combines with J gene TRBJ2-3, with D perhaps matching TRBD2 (5 bases). This chain's CDR3 is CASSDHGEGDTQYF. Here the CDR3 DNA reads TGTGCCAGCAGTGATCACGGGGAAGGAGATACGCAGTATTTT.